Listed below are T cell receptor beta chains from one sample, sequenced in a study of neurological immune-mediated disorders. Each CDR3 protein gets one entry after TCRdb re-called the 5' RACE reads with MiXCR. The sample yields 30,000 or so distinct CDR3 sequences, around 15% seen once. Material for sequencing was PBMCs. Source of these receptors: a man aged 70-80 years in good health. CDR3s include the opening cysteine and the closing phenylalanine or tryptophan. The D gene is left open where the match is weak. Expanded clones get a size class; other rows say once, few or many, or leave the size out.

CDR3nt: TGTGCCAGCAGTTTAAGAGGGAGCTACGAGCAGTACTTC
CDR3aa: CASSLRGSYEQYF
d_gene: -
abundance: many
j_gene: TRBJ2-7
v_gene: TRBV12-3/TRBV12-4

CDR3nt: TGTGCCAGCACCCCTCCGGGGGGGGATAAGGAGCAGTACTTC
CDR3aa: CASTPPGGDKEQYF
d_gene: TRBD2
abundance: many
j_gene: TRBJ2-7
v_gene: TRBV6-5

CDR3nt: TGTGCCAGCAGTTCCGCCCATCCCTACGAGCAGTACTTC
CDR3aa: CASSSAHPYEQYF
d_gene: -
abundance: many
j_gene: TRBJ2-7
v_gene: TRBV7-2

CDR3nt: TGTGCCACCCTTTCCGATCGATTGAGCGACAATGAGCAGTTCTTC
CDR3aa: CATLSDRLSDNEQFF
d_gene: -
abundance: many
j_gene: TRBJ2-1
v_gene: TRBV24-1

CDR3nt: TGTGCCAGTAGTTCGGACTTCTTCAATCAGCCCCAGCATTTT
CDR3aa: CASSSDFFNQPQHF
d_gene: -
abundance: many
j_gene: TRBJ1-5
v_gene: TRBV19

CDR3nt: TGTGCCATCAGTGAAGCGACAGGGACTAACACCGGGGAGCTGTTTTTT
CDR3aa: CAISEATGTNTGELFF
d_gene: -
abundance: many
j_gene: TRBJ2-2
v_gene: TRBV10-3

CDR3nt: TGTGCCAGCAGCCCCGGAACAGCCTGGGAGCAGTACTTC
CDR3aa: CASSPGTAWEQYF
d_gene: -
abundance: many
j_gene: TRBJ2-7
v_gene: TRBV7-8

CDR3nt: TGTGCCAGCAGCTTACGAAGCGGGGCTTCCGGGGAGCTGTTTTTT
CDR3aa: CASSLRSGASGELFF
d_gene: TRBD2
abundance: many
j_gene: TRBJ2-2
v_gene: TRBV7-2

CDR3nt: TGCAGTGCTAGAACCAGGGGTCCCATCACGGAGACCCAGTACTTC
CDR3aa: CSARTRGPITETQYF
d_gene: -
abundance: many
j_gene: TRBJ2-5
v_gene: TRBV20-1

CDR3nt: TGCGCCAGCAGCTTCACGTCGGAGACTGAAGCTTTCTTT
CDR3aa: CASSFTSETEAFF
d_gene: -
abundance: many
j_gene: TRBJ1-1
v_gene: TRBV5-1

CDR3nt: TGTGCCAGCAGCAAAGGACCGGGCGGACACCTCTACGAGCAGTACTTC
CDR3aa: CASSKGPGGHLYEQYF
d_gene: -
abundance: many
j_gene: TRBJ2-7
v_gene: TRBV21-1

CDR3nt: TGTGCCATCAGTGGGGACTCCGAGGAGGAGCAGTACTTC
CDR3aa: CAISGDSEEEQYF
d_gene: -
abundance: many
j_gene: TRBJ2-7
v_gene: TRBV10-3

CDR3nt: TGTGCCAGCAGTCTTCAGGGGAATCAGCCCCAGCATTTT
CDR3aa: CASSLQGNQPQHF
d_gene: -
abundance: many
j_gene: TRBJ1-5
v_gene: TRBV2

CDR3nt: TGCGCCAGCGGAGGGGACCTCTCCTACGAGCAGTACTTC
CDR3aa: CASGGDLSYEQYF
d_gene: -
abundance: -
j_gene: TRBJ2-7
v_gene: TRBV5-1

CDR3nt: TGCGCCAGCAGCGACACTGGGGGCTCTGGAAACACCATATATTTT
CDR3aa: CASSDTGGSGNTIYF
d_gene: -
abundance: once
j_gene: TRBJ1-3
v_gene: TRBV5-1

CDR3nt: TGTGCCAGCAGCTTCACACCTGGAGGGGAAAAACTGTTTTTT
CDR3aa: CASSFTPGGEKLFF
d_gene: -
abundance: many
j_gene: TRBJ1-4
v_gene: TRBV11-2